The text below deals with one T cell receptor (beta chain). Its antigen is unidentified. The data were taken from a study of shared clonotypes between healthy human individuals. Whole-study context: Aged between 18 and 49, the donors were a couple of women and three men.

Findings and limits, study-wide: Only a few donors were included, so the genetic and exposure-history diversity represented was limited.

The protocol was immunoSEQ multiplex PCR, while the TCRdb copy is restricted to in-frame clones and leaves out a portion. Of about 460,000 clones detected, approximately 80% appear once; the ten largest clones hold about 12%. From germline, CDR1 is MDHEN and CDR2 SYDVKM. This CDR3 comprises 13 residues. V shed 8 bases and J shed 8 bases, with 18 bases lying between them. Sequences were obtained from PBMCs. The J gene is TRBJ2-5, the V gene TRBV28; D uncertain. This receptor was taken from a middle-aged woman in good health. Some clones in this sample may be carry-over from other donors' samples. CDR3 bases: TGTGCCAGCGGCTCCCCCCTTGTGTTTACCCAGTACTTC. Protein sequence: CASGSPLVFTQYF. The full variable domain, rest sourced from reference TRBV28 and TRBJ2-5, is DVKVTQSSRYLVKRTGEKVFLECVQDMDHENMFWYRQDPGLGLRLIYFSYDVKMKEKGDIPEGYSVSREKKERFSLILESASTNQTSMYLCASGSPLVFTQYFGPGTRLLVL.